One and the same sample provided the 4 T cell receptor beta chains below, sequenced in a study of T cell changes during pregnancy in multiple sclerosis. The method was immunoSEQ multiplex PCR; TCRdb's version includes in-frame clones alone and lacks a portion of them. The table shows 40,000 or so clones, with 75% to 90% occurring only once. The sequencing used CD4+ T cells from peripheral blood mononuclear cells, collected in the first trimester of pregnancy. These receptors were collected from a female donor with multiple sclerosis, enrolled in a pregnancy study.

This clone was counted once. The genes are TRBV18 and TRBJ1-2; no firm D call. Between the trimmed V and J ends, which lost 3 bases and 5 bases, there was a span of 10 bases. The germline gives CDR1 KGHSH, CDR2 LQKENI. The CDR3 length is 13 residues. The CDR3 bases are TGTGCCAGCTCACCGGACGGGGAGTATGGCTACACCTTC. The encoded protein is CASSPDGEYGYTF. The full variable domain, its missing parts supplied by reference TRBV18 and TRBJ1-2, is NAGVMQNPRHLVRRRGQEARLRCSPMKGHSHVYWYRQLPEEGLKFMVYLQKENIIDESGMPKERFSAEFPKEGPSILRIQQVVRGDSAAYFCASSPDGEYGYTFGSGTRLTVV.

The chain combines TRBV7-9 with TRBJ1-2; 7 nucleotides line up with TRBD1. CDR1 is SEHNR and CDR2 is FQNEAQ in the germline V gene (reference sequence). This CDR3 is 16 amino acids long. The ends lost 5 bases at V and 8 bases at J; junction bases unmatched: 17. The CDR3 DNA reads TGTGCCAGCAGCCTACCTACACTCGGACAGGTTGGGGGCTACACCTTC. Protein product: CASSLPTLGQVGGYTF.

The chain employs TRBV7-2 and TRBJ2-1; 11 bases match TRBD2. The J segment lost 8 bases and the V segment lost 5 bases, leaving 11 bases of the junction unmatched. CDR1 is SGHTA and CDR2 is FQGNSA in the germline V gene. The CDR3 covers 16 residues. Here the CDR3 reads CASSPDASGRWDEQFF. Written as DNA, the CDR3 is TGTGCCAGCAGCCCAGACGCTAGCGGGAGGTGGGATGAGCAGTTCTTC.

This clone was observed once. The chain joins TRBV30 to TRBJ2-7; unclear D gene. Germline loops: CDR1 GTSNPN, CDR2 SVGIG (reference sequence). CDR3 length equals 12 residues. V lost 5 bases and J 3 bases, leaving 11 bases between the germline ends. CDR3 sequence reads: CAWGGRRYEQYF. Written as DNA, the CDR3 is TGTGCCTGGGGCGGTCGTCGCTACGAGCAGTACTTC. The full variable domain, rest sourced from reference TRBV30 and TRBJ2-7, is SQTIHQWPATLVQPVGSPLSLECTVEGTSNPNLYWYRQAAGRGLQLLFYSVGIGQISSEVPQNLSASRPQDRQFILSSKKLLLSDSGFYLCAWGGRRYEQYFGPGTRLTVT.